The subject of this entry is one T cell receptor beta chain. Generated by immunoSEQ multiplex PCR, the TCRdb table keeps only in-frame clones and is missing some. The data hold 32,000 or so clones, with approximately 86% observed a single time. Trimming pared 4 bases from V and 0 bases from J, leaving 22 bases between. CDR3 length: 18 amino acids. Germline V gives CDR1 MNHEY, CDR2 SVGEGT. The entry originates in a study of blood T cell repertoires in COVID-19. Sequenced material: peripheral blood. This receptor was identified in a man aged 50 or older with active or convalescent COVID-19. The rearrangement links TRBV6-2 or TRBV6-3 to TRBJ2-7, with TRBD2 as a possible D gene (5 bases). The CDR3 reads CASSFGRSIASFSYEQYF. The DNA for the CDR3 is TGTGCCAGCAGTTTCGGTCGGTCCATAGCGAGTTTCTCCTACGAGCAGTACTTC.